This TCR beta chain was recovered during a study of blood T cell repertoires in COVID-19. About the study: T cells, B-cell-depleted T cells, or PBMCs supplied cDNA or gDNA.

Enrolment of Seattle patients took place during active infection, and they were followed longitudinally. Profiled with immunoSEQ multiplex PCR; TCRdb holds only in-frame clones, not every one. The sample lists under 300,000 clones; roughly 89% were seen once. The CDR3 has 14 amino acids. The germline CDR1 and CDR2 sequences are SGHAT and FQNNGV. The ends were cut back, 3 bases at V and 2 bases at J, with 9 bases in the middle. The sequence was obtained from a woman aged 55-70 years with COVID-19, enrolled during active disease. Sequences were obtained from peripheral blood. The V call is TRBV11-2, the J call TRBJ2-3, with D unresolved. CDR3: CASSFVLITDTQYF. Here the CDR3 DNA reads TGTGCCAGCAGCTTCGTTCTTATCACAGATACGCAGTATTTT.